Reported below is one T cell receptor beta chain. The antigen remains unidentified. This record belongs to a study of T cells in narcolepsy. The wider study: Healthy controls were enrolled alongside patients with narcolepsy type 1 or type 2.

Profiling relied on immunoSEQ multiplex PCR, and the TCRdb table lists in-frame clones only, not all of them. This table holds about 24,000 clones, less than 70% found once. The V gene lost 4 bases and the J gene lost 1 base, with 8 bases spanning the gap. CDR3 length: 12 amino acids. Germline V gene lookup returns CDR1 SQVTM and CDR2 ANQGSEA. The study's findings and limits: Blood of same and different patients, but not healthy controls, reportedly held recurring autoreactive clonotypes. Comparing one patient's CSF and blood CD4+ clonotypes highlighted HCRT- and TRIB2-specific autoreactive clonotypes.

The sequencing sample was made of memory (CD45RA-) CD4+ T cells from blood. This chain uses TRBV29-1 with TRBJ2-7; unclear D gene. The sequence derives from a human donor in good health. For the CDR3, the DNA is TGCAGCGTTGTCCTCGGGTCCTACGAGCAGTACTTC. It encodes CSVVLGSYEQYF.